The 2 T cell receptor beta chains presented below share a single source sample, sequenced in a study of blood T cells in healthy people across ages. The use of a sample-barcoded 5' primer and a J-beta primer mix characterized a second PCR of about 6 to 11 cycles. A single record per CDR3 protein comes from TCRdb applying MiXCR to the 5' RACE reads. The sample contains 650,000 to 800,000 distinct CDR3 sequences, under 45% of which appear only once. The sequenced sample was blood. The receptors were gathered from a man in his 60s in good health.

This clonotype was counted between two and nine times. This chain links TRBV20-1 with TRBJ2-7; 7 nucleotides match TRBD1. Germline CDR1 and CDR2: DFQATT and SNEGSKA (reference sequence). With 6 bases clipped from V and 7 bases from J, the junction kept 15 bases outside the gene matches. The CDR3 spans 14 residues. CDR3 residues: CSARTGESYNEQYF. As DNA, the CDR3 is TGCAGTGCGCGGACAGGAGAATCCTACAATGAGCAGTACTTC.

This clonotype was picked up a small number of times. This sequence joins TRBV12-3 or TRBV12-4 and TRBJ2-7, with 12 nucleotides matching TRBD1. V dropped 5 bases and J dropped 5; count of bases not matched to a gene: 4. The CDR3 covers 14 residues. In DNA, the CDR3 is TGTGCCAGCAGTCGGGACAGGGGGCACGACGAGCAGTACTTC. It translates to CASSRDRGHDEQYF.